The sequence of this T cell receptor (beta chain) was determined in a study of response to subunit inactivated influenza vaccine. Whole-study findings and limits: T cells newly recruited by each seasonal influenza vaccination are few, the authors suggested.

For this clonotype: The antigen is undetermined.

TCRdb fed the RT-PCR reads into MiXCR, producing one record per CDR3 protein. The data contain 530,000 or so distinct CDR3 sequences, about 14% of them singletons. Germline V gene data show CDR1 as SGHRS and CDR2 as YFSETQ. The CDR3 sequence is 17 residues long. The ends lost 4 bases at V and 4 bases at J; junction bases unmatched: 10. This chain links TRBV5-1 with TRBJ2-2; 10 nucleotides line up with TRBD2. The source of this sequence is a man between 50 and 59 years old who received an inactivated influenza vaccine. Sequenced here: PBMCs from blood, sampled less than 13 days after vaccination. CDR3 residues: CASSPKVLAGVTGELFF. The CDR3 DNA reads as TGCGCCAGCAGCCCAAAGGTCCTAGCGGGAGTCACCGGGGAGCTGTTTTTT.